Sequencing of this T cell receptor beta chain was carried out in a study of cytomegalovirus exposure and HLA in healthy donors. Study outcomes and limitations: Association of a missense DCLRE1C variant with TCR beta V- and J-gene trimming was reported in a later analysis. Relative to equally common others, HLA-associated TCR beta chains showed greater clonal expansion in a later analysis.

The PCR contained 60 Vbeta and 13 Jbeta primers. Profiling relied on immunoSEQ multiplex PCR, and the TCRdb table lists in-frame clones only, not all of them. Of approximately 190,000 clones in the sample, 65% to 85% are singletons; the top ten hold about 1.8%. CDR3 length equals 13 residues. Germline CDR1 is SQVTM and CDR2 is ANQGSEA. Trimming removed 7 bases from V and 6 bases from J; junction bases left unmatched: 8. Comments on this clone: Its antigen is unidentified.

The source of this sequence is a man aged 35-49 years in good health and CMV-seropositive. The chain recombines TRBV29-1 with TRBJ2-3; 9 bases match TRBD2. Sequenced input: PBMCs. This CDR3 is CSDVAGVTDTQYF. The CDR3 DNA reads TGCAGCGACGTAGCGGGAGTGACGGATACGCAGTATTTT.